A selection of T cell receptor beta chains follows, all from one sample in a study of blood T cells in healthy people across ages. Each CDR3 protein gets one entry after TCRdb re-called the 5' RACE reads with MiXCR. In the table there are over 600,000 distinct CDR3 sequences, 45% to 70% of which are singletons. Sequencing used blood. The receptors were sampled from a man aged 40-49 years in good health. Both conserved end residues are part of each CDR3. Fields, in order: clone size, D gene, V gene, CDR3 protein. A D gene is named only where the DNA matches it firmly. Clone sizes are given selectively: once, few, many, or a class where the clone is expanded.

>.|TRBD1|TRBV6-5
CASSYSWSGTGVLTYEQYF
>.|.|TRBV3-1
CASSQDSEQFF
>.|.|TRBV12-5
CASGLVDRADDGYTF
>once|TRBD1|TRBV6-6
CASSYPPDRGGEQYF
>.|.|TRBV7-2
CASSPRVGANNEQYF
>few|.|TRBV15
CATSKKDLQETQYF
>many|.|TRBV12-5
CASGLWETGNWEQFF
>.|.|TRBV12-3/TRBV12-4
CASSPIGGLQETQYF
>.|.|TRBV7-3
CASSLGQNSPLHF
>few|.|TRBV4-3
CASSPARGALEQYF
>many|.|TRBV20-1
CSARDGRAYSINEQFF
>few|TRBD2|TRBV2
CASSVPKRGTPYEQYF
>.|.|TRBV28
CASISGWGSYEQYF
>.|.|TRBV4-3
CASSQVSVSTDTQYF
>few|.|TRBV9
CASSVGPNQETQYF
>.|.|TRBV29-1
CSVGSRASNEKLFF
>.|TRBD1|TRBV28
CASSPYGTGVDETQYF
>once|.|TRBV29-1
CSVDLGPFETQYF
>.|.|TRBV27
CASRRIGSRNIQYF
>.|.|TRBV5-1
CASSLEDGETQYF
>.|.|TRBV5-1
CASSPTLGETYEQYF
>.|.|TRBV20-1
CSARTVKETQYF
>few|TRBD1|TRBV25-1
CASSAGTGAYWETQYF
>.|TRBD1|TRBV28
CASSWDRAKGYTF
>.|TRBD1|TRBV2
CAGMDRVYGYTF
>.|.|TRBV27
CASSLSVFSDIQYF
>.|.|TRBV5-1
CASREGIYYEQYF
>.|.|TRBV20-1
CSARTGPYGYTF